A single T cell receptor beta chain is shown here with its context. This receptor's antigen is unknown. It has no much larger one-base neighbor in the sample; base qualities were not kept. Taken from cysteine to phenylalanine, the CDR3 has 18 residues. Of the read, only the CDR3 DNA is kept; its 54 bases are in frame from base 1. These data are taken from a study of technical replicates of blood from several donors (dated 2017 in TCRdb). The library was made by the immunoSEQ multiplex PCR assay. TCRdb took this table from immuneACCESS and kept in-frame rearrangements with V and J called. Such tables lack part of the clones; where checked against another copy, unresolved V genes explain under half of the gap, and the rest is unexplained. In all, the sample holds about 79,000 clones, and around 92% of those were seen once. The ten largest clones take up approximately 0.4% of the sample.

The material sequenced was T cells isolated from PBMCs. This TCR was recovered from a human donor in good health. Some clones in this sample may be carry-over from other donors' samples. Recombination linked TRBV21-1 to TRBJ2-5; TRBD2, the table's D call, was not compared with the DNA. TRBV21-1 is classified as a pseudogene. The sequence in DNA is TGTGCCAGCAGCAAAGAGCGGAACCTAACACAGTACCAAGAGACCCAGTACTTC. This sequence encodes CASSKERNLTQYQETQYF.